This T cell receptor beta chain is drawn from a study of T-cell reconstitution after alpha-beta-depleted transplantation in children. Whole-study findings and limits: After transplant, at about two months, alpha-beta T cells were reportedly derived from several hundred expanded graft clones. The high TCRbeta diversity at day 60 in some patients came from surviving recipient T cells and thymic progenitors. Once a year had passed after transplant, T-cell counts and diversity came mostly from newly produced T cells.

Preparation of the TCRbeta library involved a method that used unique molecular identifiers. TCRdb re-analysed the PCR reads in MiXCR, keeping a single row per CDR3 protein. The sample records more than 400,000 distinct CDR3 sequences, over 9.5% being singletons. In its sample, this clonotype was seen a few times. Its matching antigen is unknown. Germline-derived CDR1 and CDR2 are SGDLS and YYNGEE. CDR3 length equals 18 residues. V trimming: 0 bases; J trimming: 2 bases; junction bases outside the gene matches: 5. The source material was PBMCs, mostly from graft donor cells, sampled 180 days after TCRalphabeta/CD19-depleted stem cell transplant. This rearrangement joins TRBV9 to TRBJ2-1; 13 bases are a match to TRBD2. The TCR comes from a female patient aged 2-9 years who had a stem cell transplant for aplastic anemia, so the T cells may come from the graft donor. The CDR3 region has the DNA TGTGCCAGCAGCGTAGTCCCCGGGACTAGCGGGGCCTACAATGAGCAGTTCTTC. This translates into CASSVVPGTSGAYNEQFF.